The 20 T cell receptor beta chains in this list originate from one sample, sequenced in a study of CD8+ T cells in alopecia areata. Specified treatment: oral pan-JAK inhibitor, 5-10 mg twice daily. Extracted RNA was reverse transcribed into cDNA, the sequencing template. Only in-frame clones appear in the TCRdb table, and some are missing; sequencing was by immunoSEQ multiplex PCR. Among some 190,000 clones listed, approximately 49% were seen once. Material: CD8+ T cells sorted from blood, obtained at roughly week 52, from a patient treated with tofacitinib. These receptors were obtained from a human donor with alopecia areata.

A few counts support this clone. The gene calls are TRBV6-6 and TRBJ2-1; weak D call: TRBD2 (5 bases). Germline V gene data show CDR1 as MNHNY and CDR2 as SVGAGI (reference sequence). The CDR3 loop spans 15 amino acids. The germline V and J ends were trimmed by 7 bases and 6 bases, with 19 bases remaining between them. The CDR3 bases are TGTGCCAGCAACCTATTGGACGAGGGCTCCAATGAGCAGTTCTTC. Translation gives CASNLLDEGSNEQFF.

V usage is TRBV9 and J usage is TRBJ2-5, with unresolved D. The CDR3 spans 15 residues. Germline V gives CDR1 SGDLS, CDR2 YYNGEE. V gave up 0 bases and J gave up 2 bases, with 11 bases separating them. CDR3 loop: CASSVALVGQETQYF. The CDR3 region has the DNA TGTGCCAGCAGCGTAGCGCTAGTAGGTCAAGAGACCCAGTACTTC.

The J gene is TRBJ2-5, the V gene TRBV5-1; 9 nucleotides line up with TRBD2. This CDR3 contains 15 residues. V was pared by 3 bases and J by 5 bases, with 8 bases of the junction left unmatched. Per the germline V gene, CDR1 is SGHRS and CDR2 is YFSETQ. The CDR3 DNA follows: TGCGCCAGCAGCTCGCTCAGCGGGGGGAGCGAGACCCAGTACTTC. Amino acid sequence: CASSSLSGGSETQYF. Based on the CDR3 plus reference TRBV5-1 and TRBJ2-5, the full variable domain is KAGVTQTPRYLIKTRGQQVTLSCSPISGHRSVSWYQQTPGQGLQFLFEYFSETQRNKGNFPGRFSGRQFSNSRSEMNVSTLELGDSALYLCASSSLSGGSETQYFGPGTRLLVL.

This chain joins TRBV7-9 and TRBJ2-1; D tentatively fits TRBD1 or TRBD2 (5 bases each). This CDR3 spans 14 amino acids. V was cut by 0 bases and J by 6 bases, with 9 bases left in between. Germline V gives CDR1 SEHNR, CDR2 FQNEAQ (reference sequence). Here the CDR3 reads CASSLALGANEQFF. The CDR3 DNA reads as TGTGCCAGCAGCTTAGCCCTCGGGGCCAATGAGCAGTTCTTC.

V gene TRBV29-1 combines with J gene TRBJ1-1, with D perhaps TRBD1 (5 bases). The germline V and J ends were trimmed by 4 bases and 12 bases, with 12 bases remaining between them. CDR3 length: 10 residues. Looked up from germline, CDR1 is SQVTM and CDR2 is ANQGSEA. The CDR3, as DNA: TGCAGCGTTGCGGGGGGGGTGTCTTTCTTT. Translation gives CSVAGGVSFF.

The genes are TRBV4-3 and TRBJ2-3; TRBD2 agrees at 10 bases. With V trimmed by 1 base and J by 3 bases, 7 bases remained unmatched. In germline, CDR1 is LGHNA, CDR2 YSLEER. The CDR3 sequence is 17 residues long. The CDR3 protein is CASSQGVSGGETDTQYF. The CDR3 nucleotides read TGCGCCAGCAGCCAAGGTGTCAGCGGGGGGGAGACAGATACGCAGTATTTT.

This clone was seen only a few times. The J gene is TRBJ2-2, the V gene TRBV5-4; TRBD1 agrees at 10 bases. This CDR3 is built from 16 residues. Per the germline V gene, CDR1 is SGHNT and CDR2 is YYREEE (reference sequence). J was trimmed by 4 bases and V by 3 bases; bases with no gene match: 6. CDR3 in amino acids: CASSSPGQGLTGELFF. The CDR3 nucleotides are TGTGCCAGCAGCTCGCCGGGACAGGGGCTCACCGGGGAGCTGTTTTTT.

The genes are TRBV27 and TRBJ1-6; D perhaps matches TRBD1 (5 bases). The CDR3 has 14 residues. The V end lost 5 bases, the J end lost 7 bases, and 12 bases lay between the germline ends. The germline gives CDR1 MNHEY, CDR2 SMNVEV (reference sequence). CDR3 loop: CASSPPGGNSPLHF. CDR3 bases: TGTGCCAGCAGTCCCCCGGGGGGGAATTCACCCCTCCACTTT.

In this sample, this clone turned up a few times. The chain joins TRBV7-9 to TRBJ2-7; 9 nucleotides agree with TRBD1. This CDR3 region has 16 residues. The germline gives CDR1 SEHNR, CDR2 FQNEAQ (reference sequence). Losses at the gene ends were 4 bases for V and 4 bases for J; bases not matched to a gene: 11. CDR3 residues: CASSSPDRGRGYEQYF. CDR3 coding DNA: TGTGCCAGCAGCTCCCCGGACAGGGGAAGGGGATACGAGCAGTACTTC.

This clone came up a few times. The gene calls are TRBV25-1 and TRBJ1-1; no firm D call. Germline CDR1 MGHDK, CDR2 SYGVNS. The CDR3 totals 12 residues. Trimming pared 5 bases from V and 1 base from J, leaving 5 bases between. CDR3: CASSFTNTEAFF. Here the CDR3 DNA reads TGTGCCAGCAGTTTCACGAACACTGAAGCTTTCTTT.

V gene TRBV7-3 combines with J gene TRBJ2-4; possible D gene TRBD2, 6 bases. V was shortened by 1 base and J by 7 bases, with 8 bases between the two germline ends. The germline V gene encodes CDR1 SGHTA and CDR2 FQGTGA. The CDR3 covers 13 residues. The CDR3 sequence: CASSLRRGNIQYF. The DNA of the CDR3 is TGTGCCAGCAGCTTAAGGAGGGGTAACATTCAGTACTTC.

The chain recombines TRBV18 with TRBJ1-1, with D hard to call. V dropped 0 bases and J dropped 3 bases, with 11 bases sitting between them. Germline CDR1 reads KGHSH; CDR2 reads LQKENI. This CDR3 has 15 residues. CDR3 sequence (DNA): TGTGCCAGCTCACCACCCCAAGGGAGGGACACTGAAGCTTTCTTT. As protein: CASSPPQGRDTEAFF.

The rearrangement links TRBV7-6 to TRBJ2-7; the D call may be TRBD1 or TRBD2 (5 bases each). CDR3 length: 13 residues. V gave up 5 bases and J gave up 6 bases, with 14 bases separating them. Germline assignment: CDR1 SGHVS and CDR2 FNYEAQ. CDR3 sequence reads: CASSATRGSEQYF. In DNA, the CDR3 is TGTGCCAGCAGCGCGACCCGGGGCTCCGAGCAGTACTTC.

Only a few counts were recorded for this clone. The chain is built from TRBV13 and TRBJ2-1; D may be TRBD1 (6 bases). The germline gives CDR1 PRHDT, CDR2 FYEKMQ (reference sequence). Trimming removed 5 bases from V and 0 bases from J, with 14 bases in between. CDR3 size: 16 residues. CDR3 amino acids: CASSKDSYYSYNEQFF. In DNA, the CDR3 is TGTGCCAGCAGCAAGGACAGCTATTACTCCTACAATGAGCAGTTCTTC.

This clone came up once. V is TRBV11-2 and J is TRBJ2-5, with D unclear. The germline CDR1 and CDR2 sequences are SGHAT and FQNNGV. The CDR3 has 17 residues. V dropped 0 bases and J dropped 6 bases, with 20 bases sitting between them. CDR3: CASSLDLGSSVIQTQYF. The CDR3, as DNA: TGTGCCAGCAGCTTAGATCTTGGGTCTAGTGTTATACAGACCCAGTACTTC.

This clone has just a few counts. The chain recombines TRBV5-6 with TRBJ1-2, with 7 bases identical to TRBD1. J was trimmed by 5 bases and V by 3 bases; bases with no gene match: 7. This CDR3 is built from 14 residues. From germline, CDR1 is SGHDT and CDR2 YYEEEE. The CDR3 DNA reads TGTGCCAGCAGCTCTCCGGGGACAGAGTATGGCTACACCTTC. Translation: CASSSPGTEYGYTF.

The genes are TRBV5-4 and TRBJ1-6; unclear D gene. The CDR3 loop spans 13 amino acids. Germline V gives CDR1 SGHNT, CDR2 YYREEE (reference sequence). V lost 4 bases, J lost 8 bases, and 10 bases lay in between. The CDR3 is CASSGGPYSPLHF. The DNA of the CDR3 is TGTGCCAGCAGCGGTGGACCTTATTCACCCCTCCACTTT.

There are a few counts of this clone. J is TRBJ2-2 and V is TRBV23-1; D is undetermined. TRBV23-1 is identified as an open reading frame with a role that is uncertain. CDR3 length: 17 residues. Deletions cut 1 base from V and 1 base from J, with 13 bases between. CDR3 bases: TGCGCCAGCAGTCAATTTGGCAGATACGAGAACACCGGGGAGCTGTTTTTT. Amino acid sequence: CASSQFGRYENTGELFF.

This clone was detected many times. The chain is built from TRBV19 and TRBJ1-2; TRBD1 might be the D (5 bases). The CDR3 has 14 residues. Trimming cost V 3 bases and J 6 bases, with 14 bases left between them. CDR1 is LNHDA, CDR2 SQIVND, per germline (reference sequence). DNA of the CDR3: TGTGCCAGTAGTATGGGCAGGGAGTTCGATGGCTACACCTTC. Its translation is CASSMGREFDGYTF. The whole variable domain, filled in from reference TRBV19 and TRBJ1-2, reads DGGITQSPKYLFRKEGQNVTLSCEQNLNHDAMYWYRQDPGQGLRLIYYSQIVNDFQKGDIAEGYSVSREKKESFPLTVTSAQKNPTAFYLCASSMGREFDGYTFGSGTRLTVV.

This chain joins TRBV30 and TRBJ2-7; 10 bases line up with TRBD1. Germline CDR1 and CDR2: GTSNPN and SVGIG (reference sequence). Trimming cost V 2 bases and J 7 bases; bases outside gene matches: 8. CDR3 size: 14 residues. Written as DNA, the CDR3 is TGTGCCTGGAGTCCCGGGACAGGGGTTCAGGAGCAGTACTTC. This sequence encodes CAWSPGTGVQEQYF.